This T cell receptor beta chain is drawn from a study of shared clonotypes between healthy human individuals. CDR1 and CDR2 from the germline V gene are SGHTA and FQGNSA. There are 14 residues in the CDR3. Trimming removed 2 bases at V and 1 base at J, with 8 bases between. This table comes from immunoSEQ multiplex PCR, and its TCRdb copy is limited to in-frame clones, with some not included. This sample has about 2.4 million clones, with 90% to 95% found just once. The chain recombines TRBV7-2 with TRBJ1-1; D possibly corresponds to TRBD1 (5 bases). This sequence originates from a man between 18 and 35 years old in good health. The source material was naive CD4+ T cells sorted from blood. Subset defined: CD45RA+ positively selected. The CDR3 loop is CASSLKTENTEAFF. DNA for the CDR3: TGTGCCAGCAGCTTAAAGACAGAGAACACTGAAGCTTTCTTT.